Below are 25 T cell receptor beta chains sequenced from a single sample in a study of HIV-infected children after antiretroviral therapy interruption. As to treatment: PENTA 11 planned treatment interruption arm or continuous ART arm. The TCR library was built from RNA with a 3' RACE protocol and unique molecular identifiers. TCRdb redid the calling of the 3' RACE reads with MiXCR, one entry per CDR3 protein. The sample carries around 40,000 distinct CDR3 sequences, over 6.5% recorded once. Sequencing used CD45RA+ CD4+ T cells from PBMCs, pooled from several time points, obtained from a donor given antiretroviral therapy, either interrupted or continuous. Documented subset: naive CD4+ CD45RA+ CD45RO- T cells. The receptors were gathered from a pool of human donors with HIV.

The chain combines TRBV3-1 with TRBJ2-6; 9 bases fit TRBD1. J gave up 0 bases and V 1 base, and 4 bases lay outside the gene matches. This CDR3 has 18 amino acids. Germline CDR1 LGHDT, CDR2 YNNKEL (reference sequence). This CDR3 reads CASSQATGGGSGANVLTF. CDR3 sequence (DNA): TGTGCCAGCAGCCAAGCCACAGGGGGCGGCTCTGGGGCCAACGTCCTGACTTTC.

Ten or more counts support this clonotype. The chain carries TRBV2 and TRBJ1-1, with D possibly matching TRBD1 (5 bases). V was trimmed by 5 bases and J by 7 bases, leaving 8 bases between them. CDR1 is SNHLY and CDR2 is FYNNEI in the germline V gene. CDR3 size: 11 residues. In nucleotides, the CDR3 is TGTGCCAGCAGTCAAAGGGGTGAAGCTTTCTTT. Its translation: CASSQRGEAFF.

At least ten counts were recorded for this clonotype. The V gene is TRBV6-5, the J gene TRBJ1-1; 7 bases agree with TRBD1. In germline, CDR1 is MNHEY, CDR2 SVGAGI. The length of the CDR3 is 14 residues. Losses at the gene ends were 6 bases for V and 3 bases for J; bases not matched to a gene: 7. CDR3 sequence (DNA): TGTGCCAGCAGGGAGGGACAGAGGTACACTGAAGCTTTCTTT. This gives the protein CASREGQRYTEAFF.

This clonotype was seen many times. This sequence joins TRBV18 and TRBJ1-6, with D hard to call. This CDR3 has 14 residues. Germline V lookup: CDR1 KGHSH, CDR2 LQKENI. Between the trimmed V and J ends, which lost 1 base and 10 bases, there was a span of 11 bases. CDR3 DNA: TGTGCCAGCTCACCACAGGATTCGGGATCACCCCTCCACTTT. Translation: CASSPQDSGSPLHF. The full variable domain, its missing parts supplied by reference TRBV18 and TRBJ1-6, is NAGVMQNPRHLVRRRGQEARLRCSPMKGHSHVYWYRQLPEEGLKFMVYLQKENIIDESGMPKERFSAEFPKEGPSILRIQQVVRGDSAAYFCASSPQDSGSPLHFGNGTRLTVT.

This chain links TRBV24-1 with TRBJ2-3; D is ambiguous. V was trimmed by 7 bases and J by 1 base, leaving 5 bases between them. The CDR3 has 12 amino acids. CDR1 and CDR2 (germline): KGHDR, SFDVKD. CDR3 residues: CATSRRTDTQYF. For the CDR3, the DNA is TGTGCCACCAGCCGACGCACAGATACGCAGTATTTT.

This clonotype has a handful of counts. This chain joins TRBV7-3 and TRBJ2-1; weak D call: TRBD2 (7 bases). The CDR3 is 16 residues long. Between the trimmed V and J ends, which lost 5 bases and 1 base, there was a span of 15 bases. Germline values: CDR1 SGHTA, CDR2 FQGTGA. In DNA form, the CDR3 reads TGTGCCAGCAGCCAGGGGCTAGCGGTATCCTACAATGAGCAGTTCTTC. Protein: CASSQGLAVSYNEQFF.

This clonotype has a count of ten or more. The chain couples TRBV11-1 to TRBJ2-7, with D possibly matching TRBD1 (6 bases). CDR1 is SGHAT, CDR2 FQDESV, per germline (reference sequence). Trimming pared 6 bases from V and 5 bases from J, leaving 8 bases between. This CDR3 contains 11 residues. The CDR3 loop is CASRQGHEQYF. DNA for the CDR3: TGTGCCAGCAGACAGGGCCACGAGCAGTACTTC.

V is TRBV5-4 and J is TRBJ1-5; D is undetermined. Trimming took off 2 bases at V and 9 bases at J, with 12 bases between the two ends. The CDR3 spans 13 residues. CDR1 and CDR2 from the germline V gene are SGHNT and YYREEE (reference sequence). This chain's CDR3 is CASSLGIQGPQHF. The CDR3 DNA is TGTGCCAGCAGCTTAGGCATCCAAGGGCCCCAGCATTTT. Looking up the rest from reference TRBV5-4 and TRBJ1-5 gives the full variable domain: ETGVTQSPTHLIKTRGQQVTLRCSSQSGHNTVSWYQQALGQGPQFIFQYYREEENGRGNFPPRFSGLQFPNYSSELNVNALELDDSALYLCASSLGIQGPQHFGDGTRLSIL.

This clonotype was counted many times. The gene calls are TRBV27 and TRBJ2-1; no definite D call. Germline-derived CDR1 and CDR2 are MNHEY and SMNVEV (reference sequence). Trimming left V 2 bases short and J 2 bases short, with 13 bases between. The CDR3 spans 16 residues. This chain's CDR3 is CASSLRALSPYNEQFF. CDR3 nucleotide sequence: TGTGCCAGCAGTTTACGGGCCCTCAGCCCCTACAATGAGCAGTTCTTC.

The table lists this clonotype with many counts. V is TRBV4-2 and J is TRBJ2-7; the D gene is possibly TRBD2 (6 bases). The CDR3 runs to 15 residues. Trimming took off 3 bases at V and 10 bases at J, with 22 bases between the two ends. CDR1 and CDR2 from the germline V gene are LGHNA and YNFKEQ. DNA for the CDR3: TGTGCCAGCAGCCAGCCGGGACTGGGGCACTATGAACAGTACTTC. It specifies CASSQPGLGHYEQYF.

The sample holds many counts of this clonotype. Written as DNA, the CDR3 is TGCGCCAGCAGCTTGTTCAGCCAAGAGACCCAGTACTTC. This translates into CASSLFSQETQYF. The chain has TRBV5-1 and TRBJ2-5; D call uncertain. CDR1 SGHRS and CDR2 YFSETQ come from the germline V gene. This CDR3 has 13 amino acids. Trimming stripped 1 base from V and 1 base from J, with 5 bases between.

The chain links TRBV12-3 or TRBV12-4 to TRBJ1-5, with TRBD1 as a possible D gene (6 bases). The V end was cut by 5 bases, the J end by 3 bases, with 11 bases between. The CDR3 is 14 residues long. In nucleotides, the CDR3 is TGTGCCAGCAGTCTGGCAGGGGACAATCAGCCCCAGCATTTT. This codes for CASSLAGDNQPQHF.

This clonotype was found many times. J is TRBJ1-1 and V is TRBV7-2; tentative D call: TRBD1 (5 bases). Germline CDR1 SGHTA, CDR2 FQGNSA. This CDR3 contains 14 residues. V was clipped by 1 base and J by 4 bases, with 10 bases between them. CDR3 protein: CASSLVGGSTEAFF. CDR3 sequence (DNA): TGTGCCAGCAGCTTAGTGGGGGGGAGCACTGAAGCTTTCTTT.

This clonotype was detected only once. The V call is TRBV19, the J call TRBJ2-2; 7 bases line up with TRBD1. J lost 4 bases, V lost 4 bases, and 6 bases had no gene match. The germline CDR1 and CDR2 sequences are LNHDA and SQIVND (reference sequence). The CDR3 has 15 amino acids. The DNA of the CDR3 is TGTGCCAGTAGTACGCAGGGGGTACTCACCGGGGAGCTGTTTTTT. This codes for CASSTQGVLTGELFF.

The chain joins TRBV20-1 to TRBJ2-3; possibly TRBD2 for D (6 bases). The CDR3 contains 12 residues. Germline CDR1 reads DFQATT; CDR2 reads SNEGSKA (reference sequence). Trimming stripped 2 bases from V and 11 bases from J, with 14 bases between. CDR3 protein: CSARNPTSGQYF. In DNA form, the CDR3 reads TGCAGTGCTAGAAACCCGACTAGTGGGCAGTATTTT.

This clonotype occurred many times. The J gene is TRBJ1-2, the V gene TRBV4-3; TRBD1 matches at 11 bases. V was clipped by 3 bases and J by 3 bases; unmatched bases: 3. There are 15 residues in the CDR3. Germline-derived CDR1 and CDR2 are LGHNA and YSLEER. The CDR3 nucleotides read TGCGCCAGCAGCCACCGGGACAGGGGGTACTATGGCTACACCTTC. As protein: CASSHRDRGYYGYTF.

This clonotype has a count of ten or more. One end of the junction is discordant with germline, which a read error may explain. The rearrangement joins TRBV4-1 to TRBJ2-5; no firm D call. There are 14 residues in the CDR3. The V gene's germline CDR1 is MGHRA and CDR2 YSYEKL. As DNA, the CDR3 is TGTGCCAGCAGCCAAGATCGACTTCAAGACACCCAGTACTTT. Translating it yields CASSQDRLQDTQYF.

Many counts were recorded for this clonotype. V is TRBV19 and J is TRBJ1-5; tentatively, D is TRBD1 (6 bases). Germline CDR1 is LNHDA and CDR2 is SQIVND (reference sequence). Trimming took off 4 bases at V and 7 bases at J, with 17 bases between the two ends. CDR3 size: 15 residues. This CDR3 is CASSTPTGTGQPQHF. In DNA form, the CDR3 reads TGTGCCAGTAGTACGCCCACAGGGACTGGGCAGCCCCAGCATTTT. Together with reference TRBV19 and TRBJ1-5, the CDR3 gives the full variable domain: DGGITQSPKYLFRKEGQNVTLSCEQNLNHDAMYWYRQDPGQGLRLIYYSQIVNDFQKGDIAEGYSVSREKKESFPLTVTSAQKNPTAFYLCASSTPTGTGQPQHFGDGTRLSIL.

In its sample, this clonotype was seen many times. The chain joins TRBV7-6 to TRBJ2-1; maybe TRBD2 (6 bases). The V end was cut by 1 base, the J end by 7 bases, with 11 bases between. CDR1 and CDR2 (germline): SGHVS, FNYEAQ. The CDR3 sequence is 14 residues long. The CDR3 protein is CASSLGYGGNEQFF. CDR3 bases: TGTGCCAGCAGCTTAGGGTACGGAGGGAATGAGCAGTTCTTC.

This clonotype was picked up many times. This rearrangement joins TRBV9 to TRBJ2-7, with 8 nucleotides matching TRBD1. The CDR3 is made up of 14 amino acids. The junction had 2 bases not matched to a gene; V was cut back by 0 bases and J by 3 bases. The germline CDR1 and CDR2 sequences are SGDLS and YYNGEE. The CDR3 region is CASSVGQGIYEQYF. The CDR3 DNA reads TGTGCCAGCAGCGTAGGACAGGGGATCTACGAGCAGTACTTC.

The chain joins TRBV18 to TRBJ2-7, with D unresolved. This CDR3 comprises 12 residues. Trimming took off 5 bases at V and 3 bases at J, with 8 bases between the two ends. Germline V CDR1 and CDR2: KGHSH, LQKENI. The CDR3 is CASSADLYEQYF. The CDR3 DNA reads as TGTGCCAGCTCAGCGGACCTCTACGAGCAGTACTTC. Full variable domain (remainder filled in from reference TRBV18 and TRBJ2-7): NAGVMQNPRHLVRRRGQEARLRCSPMKGHSHVYWYRQLPEEGLKFMVYLQKENIIDESGMPKERFSAEFPKEGPSILRIQQVVRGDSAAYFCASSADLYEQYFGPGTRLTVT.

This clonotype was detected many times. The V gene is TRBV28, the J gene TRBJ2-2; 11 bases map to TRBD2. J was trimmed by 6 bases and V by 6 bases; bases with no gene match: 3. CDR1 is MDHEN, CDR2 SYDVKM, per germline. This CDR3 region has 14 residues. The chain's CDR3 is CASRRGLAAGELFF. As DNA, the CDR3 is TGTGCCAGCAGGAGGGGACTAGCGGCCGGGGAGCTGTTTTTT.

This clonotype was observed many times. The chain is built from TRBV7-2 and TRBJ2-7; no firm D call. Germline CDR1 and CDR2: SGHTA and FQGNSA. Trimming stripped 3 bases from V and 0 bases from J, with 18 bases between. CDR3 length: 17 amino acids. CDR3 protein: CASSFSQATWGSYEQYF. Here the CDR3 DNA reads TGTGCCAGCAGCTTCTCTCAAGCAACGTGGGGCTCCTACGAGCAGTACTTC.

This clonotype was counted at least ten times. The gene calls are TRBV28 and TRBJ2-5; TRBD2 agrees at 11 bases. CDR3 length: 21 residues. The J segment lost 0 bases and the V segment lost 6 bases, leaving 21 bases of the junction unmatched. Germline CDR1 and CDR2: MDHEN and SYDVKM. The CDR3: CASRRTGKYSGLAVNQETQYF. The DNA of the CDR3 is TGTGCCAGCAGGCGGACAGGGAAGTACTCGGGACTAGCGGTAAACCAAGAGACCCAGTACTTC.

This clonotype was seen a few times. The genes are TRBV27 and TRBJ2-7, with 8 positions matching TRBD2. Germline V CDR1 and CDR2: MNHEY, SMNVEV (reference sequence). V lost 7 bases to trimming and J lost 4 bases; unmatched junction nucleotides: 6. The CDR3 has 13 amino acids. For the CDR3, the DNA is TGTGCCAGCACCAGGAGCGGGAGTTACGAGCAGTACTTC. Amino acids: CASTRSGSYEQYF.